This TCR beta chain appears in the sequencing data of a study of shared clonotypes between healthy human individuals. Broader study findings: The study's rarefaction showed incomplete sorted-subset sequencing despite large depth.

CDR3 length: 13 residues. Trimming stripped 8 bases from V and 2 bases from J, with 12 bases between. CDR1 and CDR2 from the germline V gene are SQVTM and ANQGSEA. The repertoire was sequenced with immunoSEQ multiplex PCR; TCRdb's copy has only in-frame clones and lacks some. The table has approximately 2,300,000 clones, about 90% seen once. Splitting of CD4+ cells produced CD45RA+ naive and CD45RA-negative memory subsets. On this clone: No antigen is known for it.

The clonotype comes from a man aged 18 to 30 in good health. Some clones in this sample may be carry-over from other donors' samples. Sequencing was carried out using naive CD4+ T cells from PBMCs. The sample's subset: CD45RA+ positively selected. This chain joins TRBV29-1 and TRBJ2-2; possible D gene TRBD2, 5 bases. This CDR3 reads CSTDRGNTGELFF. DNA of the CDR3: TGCAGCACCGATCGGGGTAACACCGGGGAGCTGTTTTTT.